This T cell receptor (beta chain) was profiled in a study of response to subunit inactivated influenza vaccine. Overall study results and limits: The authors proposed limited new T cell recruitment per seasonal influenza vaccination.

This CDR3 is built from 11 residues. TCRdb passed the RT-PCR reads through MiXCR, listing each CDR3 protein once. This sample has hundreds of thousands of distinct CDR3 sequences, with about 18% found just once. With regard to this clonotype: The antigen is not known. One end of the junction is discordant with germline, which a read error may explain.

The sample consisted of PBMCs from blood, taken roughly 5 days after vaccination. This chain connects TRBV12-3 or TRBV12-4 to TRBJ1-1; D gene ambiguous. The sequence derives from a man aged 45-65 years who received an inactivated influenza vaccine. CDR3 in amino acids: CATSYRWEAFF. CDR3 coding DNA: TGTGCCACCAGTTATCGTTGGGAGGCTTTCTTT.